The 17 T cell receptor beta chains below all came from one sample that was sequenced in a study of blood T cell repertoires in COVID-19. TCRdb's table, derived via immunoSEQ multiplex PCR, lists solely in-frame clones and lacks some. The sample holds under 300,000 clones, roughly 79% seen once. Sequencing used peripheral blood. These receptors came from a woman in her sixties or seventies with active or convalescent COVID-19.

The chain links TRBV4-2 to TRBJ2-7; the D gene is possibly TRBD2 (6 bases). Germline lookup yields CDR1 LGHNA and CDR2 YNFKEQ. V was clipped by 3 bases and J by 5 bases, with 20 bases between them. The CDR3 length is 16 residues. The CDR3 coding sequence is TGTGCCAGCAGCCAGGCGGAGGGGCAGGCCACCCACGAGCAGTACTTC. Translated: CASSQAEGQATHEQYF.

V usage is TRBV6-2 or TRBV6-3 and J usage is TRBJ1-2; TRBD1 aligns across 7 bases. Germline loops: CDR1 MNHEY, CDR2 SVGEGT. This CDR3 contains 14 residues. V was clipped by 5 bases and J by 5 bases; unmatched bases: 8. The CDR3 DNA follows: TGTGCCAGCAGTCCGCCTGGGACAGTTTATGGCTACACCTTC. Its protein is CASSPPGTVYGYTF.

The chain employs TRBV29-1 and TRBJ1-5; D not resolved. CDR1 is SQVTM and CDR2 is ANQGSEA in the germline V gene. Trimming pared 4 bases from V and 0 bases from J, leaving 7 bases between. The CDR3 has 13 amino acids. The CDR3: CSVAAGSNQPQHF. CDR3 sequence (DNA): TGCAGCGTTGCGGCAGGTAGCAATCAGCCCCAGCATTTT.

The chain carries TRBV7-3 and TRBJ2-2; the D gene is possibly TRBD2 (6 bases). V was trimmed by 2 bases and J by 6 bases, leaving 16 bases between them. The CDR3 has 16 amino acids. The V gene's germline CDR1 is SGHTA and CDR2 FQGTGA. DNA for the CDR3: TGTGCCAGCAGCTTACCGGCCGGGGGAGGTTCCGGGGAGCTGTTTTTT. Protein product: CASSLPAGGGSGELFF.

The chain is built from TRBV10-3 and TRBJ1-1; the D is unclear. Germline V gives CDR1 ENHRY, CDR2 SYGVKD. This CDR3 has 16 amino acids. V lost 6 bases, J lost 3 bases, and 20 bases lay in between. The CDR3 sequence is CAISPWKAGLDTEAFF. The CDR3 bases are TGTGCCATCAGCCCCTGGAAGGCGGGCCTAGACACTGAAGCTTTCTTT.

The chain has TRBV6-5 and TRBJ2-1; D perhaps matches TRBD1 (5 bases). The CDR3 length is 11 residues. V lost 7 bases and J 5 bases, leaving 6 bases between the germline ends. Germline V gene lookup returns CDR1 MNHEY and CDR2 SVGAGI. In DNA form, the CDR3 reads TGTGCCAGCACAGGGAACAATGAGCAGTTCTTC. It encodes CASTGNNEQFF.

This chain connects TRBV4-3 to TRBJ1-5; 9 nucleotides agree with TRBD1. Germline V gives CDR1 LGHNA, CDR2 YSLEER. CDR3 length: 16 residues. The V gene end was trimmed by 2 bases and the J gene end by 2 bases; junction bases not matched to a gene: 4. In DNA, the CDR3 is TGCGCCAGCAGCCAATCGCGGACAGGGGGCAATCAGCCCCAGCATTTT. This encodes CASSQSRTGGNQPQHF.

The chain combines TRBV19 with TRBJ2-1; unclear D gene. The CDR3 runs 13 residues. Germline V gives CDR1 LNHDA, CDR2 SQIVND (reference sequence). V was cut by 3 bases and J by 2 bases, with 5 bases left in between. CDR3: CASSIRTYNEQFF. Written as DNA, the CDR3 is TGTGCCAGTAGTATTCGTACCTACAATGAGCAGTTCTTC.

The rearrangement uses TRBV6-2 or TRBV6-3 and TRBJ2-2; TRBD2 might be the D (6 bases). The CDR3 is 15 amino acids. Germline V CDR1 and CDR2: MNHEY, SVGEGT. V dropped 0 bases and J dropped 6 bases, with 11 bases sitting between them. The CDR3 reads CASSYSVWRAGELFF. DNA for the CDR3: TGTGCCAGCAGTTACTCCGTTTGGAGGGCCGGGGAGCTGTTTTTT.

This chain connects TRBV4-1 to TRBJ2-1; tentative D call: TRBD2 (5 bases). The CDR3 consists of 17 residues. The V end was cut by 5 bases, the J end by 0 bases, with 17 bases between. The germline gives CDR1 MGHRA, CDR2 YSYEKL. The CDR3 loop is CASSFGEWTPSYNEQFF. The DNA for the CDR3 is TGCGCCAGCAGCTTTGGGGAGTGGACTCCCTCCTACAATGAGCAGTTCTTC.

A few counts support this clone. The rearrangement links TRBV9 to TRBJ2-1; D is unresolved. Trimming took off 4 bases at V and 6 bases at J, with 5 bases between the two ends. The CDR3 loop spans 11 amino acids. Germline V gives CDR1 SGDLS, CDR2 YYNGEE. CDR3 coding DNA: TGTGCCAGCAGCCAGGCCAATGAGCAGTTCTTC. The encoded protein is CASSQANEQFF.

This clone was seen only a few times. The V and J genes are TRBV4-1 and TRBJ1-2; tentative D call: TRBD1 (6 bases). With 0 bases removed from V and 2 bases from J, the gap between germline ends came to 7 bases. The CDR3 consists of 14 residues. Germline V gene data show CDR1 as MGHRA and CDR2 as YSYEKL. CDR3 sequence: CASSQDQGNYGYTF. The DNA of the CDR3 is TGCGCCAGCAGCCAAGACCAGGGGAACTATGGCTACACCTTC.

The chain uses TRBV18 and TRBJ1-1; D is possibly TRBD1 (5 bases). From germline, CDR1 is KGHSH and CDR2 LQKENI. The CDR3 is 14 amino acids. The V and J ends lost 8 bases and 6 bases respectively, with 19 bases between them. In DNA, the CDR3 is TGTGCCAGCACGTATCAGGGTCTTCGAGCTGAAGCTTTCTTT. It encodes CASTYQGLRAEAFF.

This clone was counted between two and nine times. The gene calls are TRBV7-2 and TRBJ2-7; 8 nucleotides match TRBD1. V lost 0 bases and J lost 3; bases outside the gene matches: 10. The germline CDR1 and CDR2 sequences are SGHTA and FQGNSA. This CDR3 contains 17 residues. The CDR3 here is CASSLASGGFVGYEQYF. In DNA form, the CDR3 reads TGTGCCAGCAGCTTAGCTTCAGGGGGCTTTGTGGGCTACGAGCAGTACTTC.

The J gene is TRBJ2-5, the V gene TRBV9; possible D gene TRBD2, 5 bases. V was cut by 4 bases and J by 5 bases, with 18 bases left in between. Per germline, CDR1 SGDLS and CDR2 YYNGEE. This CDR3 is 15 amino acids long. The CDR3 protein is CASSRGRVVGETQYF. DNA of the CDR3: TGTGCCAGCAGCAGAGGGCGGGTCGTGGGGGAGACCCAGTACTTC.

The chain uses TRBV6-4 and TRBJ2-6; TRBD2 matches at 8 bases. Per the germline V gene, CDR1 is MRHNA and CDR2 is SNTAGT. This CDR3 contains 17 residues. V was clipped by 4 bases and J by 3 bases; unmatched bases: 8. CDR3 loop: CASSVTGGALGANVLTF. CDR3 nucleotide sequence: TGTGCCAGCAGTGTCACGGGGGGGGCGCTTGGGGCCAACGTCCTGACTTTC.

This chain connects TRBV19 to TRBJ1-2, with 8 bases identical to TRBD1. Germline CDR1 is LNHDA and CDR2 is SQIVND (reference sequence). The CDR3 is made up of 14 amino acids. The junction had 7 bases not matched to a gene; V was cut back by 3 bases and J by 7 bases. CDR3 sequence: CASSIPGQGSGYTF. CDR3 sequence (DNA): TGTGCCAGTAGTATCCCAGGACAGGGCTCTGGCTACACCTTC.